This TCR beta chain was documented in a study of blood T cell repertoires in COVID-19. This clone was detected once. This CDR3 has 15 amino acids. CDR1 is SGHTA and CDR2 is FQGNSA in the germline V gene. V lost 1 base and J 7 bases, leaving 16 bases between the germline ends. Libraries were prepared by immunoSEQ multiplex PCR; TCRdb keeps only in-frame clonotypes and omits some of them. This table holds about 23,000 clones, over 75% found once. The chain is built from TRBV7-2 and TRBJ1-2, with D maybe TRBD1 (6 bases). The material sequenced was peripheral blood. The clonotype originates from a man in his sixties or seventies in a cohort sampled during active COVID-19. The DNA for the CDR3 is TGTGCCAGCAGCTTAGGGAGCACAGGGCGCCGTGGCTACACCTTC. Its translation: CASSLGSTGRRGYTF.